Shown below are 3 T cell receptor beta chains from a single sample sequenced in a study of response to subunit inactivated influenza vaccine. TCRdb reprocessed the RT-PCR reads via MiXCR and lists one record per CDR3 protein. The sample contains over 150,000 distinct CDR3 sequences, around 9% of which appear only once. The material was non-naive T cells sorted from PBMCs, obtained on the day of vaccination. Receptors originate from a man aged 45-65 years who received an inactivated influenza vaccine.

This clonotype appeared a few times. This rearrangement joins TRBV4-2 to TRBJ2-7, with D possibly being TRBD1 (6 bases). The CDR3 totals 16 residues. CDR1 is LGHNA and CDR2 is YNFKEQ in the germline V gene. V was pared by 3 bases and J by 0 bases, with 15 bases between. The CDR3 region is CASSHTYRDNSYEQYF. In DNA form, the CDR3 reads TGTGCCAGCAGCCACACCTATCGGGACAACTCCTACGAGCAGTACTTC.

This clonotype occurred a few times. The CDR3 spells CASSNRDEETQYF. The DNA for the CDR3 is TGTGCCAGCAGCAACAGGGATGAAGAGACCCAGTACTTC. V gene TRBV5-4 combines with J gene TRBJ2-5; a weak D match, TRBD1 (6 bases). V was cut by 4 bases and J by 3 bases, with 10 bases left in between. The CDR3 consists of 13 residues. The germline gives CDR1 SGHNT, CDR2 YYREEE (reference sequence).

Ten or more counts support this clonotype. The chain has TRBV24-1 and TRBJ2-2; 9 nucleotides match TRBD1. Germline V CDR1 and CDR2: KGHDR, SFDVKD. CDR3 length: 17 residues. The junction had 14 bases not matched to a gene; V was cut back by 4 bases and J by 9 bases. CDR3 sequence (DNA): TGTGCCACCAGTGAACGCCCGGGACAGGGTCGCGGTAGGGAGCTGTTTTTT. Amino acid sequence: CATSERPGQGRGRELFF.